This TCR beta chain was captured by sequencing in a study of beta chain features in type 1 diabetes. Expressed TCRB transcripts were sequenced because the isolated RNA had all been reverse transcribed beforehand. This table comes from immunoSEQ multiplex PCR, and its TCRdb copy is limited to in-frame clones, with some not included. This sample carries hundreds of thousands of clones, around 13% of them seen once, and the ten largest clones take 5.5% to 7.5%. This CDR3 has 16 residues. Germline V gene sequence: CDR1 SGHTA, CDR2 FQGNSA. Trimming removed 6 bases from V and 1 base from J; junction bases left unmatched: 9. This clone appeared a few times.

The chain uses TRBV7-2 and TRBJ2-3, with 8 bases that match TRBD1. This TCR was sampled from a man between 25 and 39 years old in good health. The source material was central memory CD4+ T cells from blood. CDR3 sequence reads: CASRPQGQGRTDTQYF. CDR3 coding DNA: TGTGCCAGCAGACCGCAAGGACAGGGCCGCACAGATACGCAGTATTTT.